This T cell receptor (beta chain) was identified during a study of T cell repertoires in cytomegalovirus infection. Across the whole study: Both recently identified HLA-C-restricted and well-studied HLA-B-restricted CMV epitopes were used in the study. Public TCR beta signature analysis indicated the presence of both CMV infection and matching HLA type. Study conclusions and caveats: CMV carriers with the relevant HLA were identified by cumulative public TCR beta family frequency. Predominance within the ex vivo response was attributable to HLA-C-restricted CMV-specific TCR beta clonotypes.

TCRdb re-called the reads through MiXCR, storing one row per CDR3 protein. Of about 830,000 distinct CDR3 sequences in the sample, approximately 30% were seen once. The CDR3 is 16 residues long. Trimming removed 0 bases from V and 3 bases from J; junction bases left unmatched: 8. Germline lookup yields CDR1 SQVTM and CDR2 ANQGSEA. Concerning this clonotype itself: Its antigen is not identified.

The V call is TRBV29-1, the J call TRBJ2-7; 10 nucleotides agree with TRBD1. The TCR originated in a human donor in good health (CMV status not recorded). Some clones in this sample may be carry-over from other donors' samples. The sequences come from cultured CD8+ T cells from PBMCs, collected from culture after CMV antigen stimulation. CDR3 loop: CSVEDFGTGALYEQYF. In DNA, the CDR3 is TGCAGCGTTGAAGATTTCGGGACAGGGGCCCTCTACGAGCAGTACTTC.